Presented here are 9 T cell receptor beta chains from one specimen sequenced in a study of blood T cell repertoires in COVID-19. Profiled with immunoSEQ multiplex PCR; TCRdb holds only in-frame clones, not every one. Of under 25,000 clones listed, over 70% are singletons. Sequencing was performed on peripheral blood. The receptor source for this set is a human donor in a cohort sampled during active COVID-19.

This chain connects TRBV6-6 to TRBJ1-1; 7 bases line up with TRBD1. Germline V CDR1 and CDR2: MNHNY, SVGAGI (reference sequence). The V and J ends lost 7 bases and 10 bases, in that order; junction bases with no gene match: 6. The length of the CDR3 is 11 residues. The chain's CDR3 is CASTPRQGAFF. The CDR3, as DNA: TGTGCCAGCACACCCCGACAGGGAGCTTTCTTT.

The chain employs TRBV28 and TRBJ1-4; D is ambiguous. The germline V and J ends were trimmed by 1 base and 8 bases, with 17 bases remaining between them. CDR3 length equals 16 residues. Germline CDR1 and CDR2: MDHEN and SYDVKM. CDR3 bases: TGTGCCAGCAGTTTATACCGAACTTCAGGTCCCGAAAAACTGTTTTTT. It translates to CASSLYRTSGPEKLFF.

This clone was seen a handful of times. The chain links TRBV5-1 to TRBJ2-3; no clear D gene. The length of the CDR3 is 12 residues. The germline V gene has CDR1 SGHRS and CDR2 YFSETQ. V shed 7 bases and J shed 3 bases, with 9 bases lying between them. DNA of the CDR3: TGCGCCAGCCGAGGTAGGACAGATACGCAGTATTTT. As protein: CASRGRTDTQYF.

The chain is built from TRBV5-1 and TRBJ2-1; D is possibly TRBD2 (6 bases). Deletions cut 0 bases from V and 4 bases from J, with 14 bases between. The CDR3 loop spans 16 amino acids. The germline CDR1 and CDR2 sequences are SGHRS and YFSETQ. DNA for the CDR3: TGCGCCAGCAGCTTGGAACCTAGCGCCCAGTACAATGAGCAGTTCTTC. It translates to CASSLEPSAQYNEQFF.

V and J are TRBV28 and TRBJ1-6; D not resolved. The CDR3 consists of 15 residues. V lost 2 bases, J lost 10 bases, and 15 bases lay in between. Germline assignment: CDR1 MDHEN and CDR2 SYDVKM. CDR3 coding DNA: TGTGCCAGCAGTTTAGGAGGTGGTGGGGTCTCACCCCTCCACTTT. This translates into CASSLGGGGVSPLHF.

In DNA, the CDR3 is TGCGCCAGCAGCTTGGAAAGCACAGGGATCGGTAGCGAGCAGTACTTC. Its translation: CASSLESTGIGSEQYF. The chain combines TRBV5-1 with TRBJ2-7, with D perhaps TRBD1 (6 bases). The length of the CDR3 is 16 residues. CDR1 is SGHRS, CDR2 YFSETQ, per germline. Trimming pared 0 bases from V and 6 bases from J, leaving 19 bases between.

This chain uses TRBV4-1 with TRBJ1-2, with a weak D call TRBD1 (6 bases). The germline V gene has CDR1 MGHRA and CDR2 YSYEKL. V gave up 4 bases and J gave up 7 bases, with 22 bases separating them. This CDR3 contains 16 residues. This chain's CDR3 is CASSPPGTRGVGGYTF. CDR3 nucleotide sequence: TGCGCCAGCAGCCCTCCTGGGACCAGGGGAGTAGGTGGCTACACCTTC.

The rearrangement links TRBV3-1 (or the pseudogene TRBV3-2) to TRBJ2-3; TRBD2 aligns across 12 bases. Germline CDR1 reads LGHDT; CDR2 reads YNNKEL (reference sequence). The CDR3 totals 15 residues. V dropped 2 bases and J dropped 6; count of bases not matched to a gene: 3. CDR3 sequence (DNA): TGTGCCAGCAGCCAAACTAGCGGGAGGACGGATACGCAGTATTTT. It encodes CASSQTSGRTDTQYF.

The gene calls are TRBV28 and TRBJ2-7, with D perhaps TRBD2 (6 bases). V was cut by 3 bases and J by 1 base, with 13 bases left in between. CDR3 size: 15 residues. Per germline, CDR1 MDHEN and CDR2 SYDVKM. CDR3 sequence reads: CASSLPGVGSYEQYF. In DNA form, the CDR3 reads TGTGCCAGCAGTTTGCCGGGGGTCGGTTCCTACGAGCAGTACTTC.